Sequencing of this T cell receptor beta chain was carried out in a study of blood T cell repertoires in COVID-19 (dated by TCRdb to about 2020). For context, the study as a whole: The collaborator samples originated in the United States, Italy and Spain and spanned the acute and convalescent phases of COVID-19. The material from the prospective study consisted of cDNA or gDNA derived from T cells, B-cell-depleted T cells, or PBMCs. Subjects who had been exposed to COVID-19, were actively infected with it, or had recovered from it provided the deeply sampled blood TCRbeta repertoires that made up the dataset. The repertoires were released in a freely available public database intended as a resource for research on the immune response to SARS-CoV-2. Samples came from the ongoing ImmuneRACE study (first 160 participants) plus 1,254 subjects from 6 global collaborators. Nearly every sample came with metadata listing a de-identified subject ID, COVID-19 status, age in years and sex. HLA class I and class II types, where available, came from metadata supplied by the sample provider rather than from assay-based typing. On the study overall, not on this receptor specifically: The quantity of clinical and demographic metadata differed by source and by participant and was supplied without curation.

TCRbeta CDR3 regions were amplified from genomic DNA by means of the immunoSEQ Assay, a bias-controlled multiplex PCR. On the authors' methods: The number of nucleated cells in each sample was estimated from the amplification of reference gene primers within the assay. To quantify the absolute abundance of each unique TCRbeta CDR3 rearrangement, sequence reads were collapsed and filtered. For each sample, productive Simpson clonality was calculated as the square root of Simpson's diversity index over productive rearrangements. Entries here come from immuneACCESS through TCRdb and include only in-frame sequences with V and J called. Some clones fail to appear in such tables; in the studies checked, an unresolved V gene covers under half of the shortfall, and the cause of the remainder is unknown. V, J and clone size were drawn from that table, and D and trimming were deduced from the DNA. The sample data list around 200,000 clones, and about three quarters of these were observed just once. Together, the top ten hold 5.5% to 7% of the sample.

CDR1 SQVTM and CDR2 ANQGSEA were looked up in the germline V gene. The CDR3 covers 12 residues, taking in both the cysteine and the phenylalanine. Of the read, only the CDR3 DNA is kept; its 36 bases are in frame from base 1. V was cut back by 5 bases and J by 2 bases, leaving a gap of 9 bases between them. Each collaborating institution followed its own protocols to collect whole blood in K2EDTA tubes. For TCRbeta analysis, collaborators shipped samples in one of three forms: frozen whole blood, isolated PBMCs, or DNA extracted from either of those sample types. To note about this clone: It has no known antigen specificity. Qualities for individual bases were not recorded, and no much larger clone is one base off.

The V and J genes are TRBV29-1 and TRBJ2-5; the D gene is perhaps TRBD1, on 5 matching bases. The source material was peripheral blood. This clonotype originated in a woman in her 70s with acute or convalescent COVID-19. The CDR3 is CSVTGLQETQYF. The nucleotide sequence is given as TGCAGCGTTACAGGTTTGCAAGAGACCCAGTACTTC.